Presented here are 4 T cell receptor beta chains from one specimen sequenced in a study of blood T cell repertoires in COVID-19. Assay: immunoSEQ multiplex PCR; the TCRdb copy retains only in-frame clones and omits some. The sample carries roughly 110,000 clones, about 84% recorded once. Sequenced: peripheral blood. The receptors derive from a woman aged 55-69 years with acute or convalescent COVID-19.

The chain is built from TRBV28 and TRBJ1-1, with D tentatively TRBD1 (5 bases). The germline V gene encodes CDR1 MDHEN and CDR2 SYDVKM. The CDR3 consists of 15 residues. V was trimmed by 3 bases and J by 3 bases, leaving 14 bases between them. The DNA for the CDR3 is TGTGCCAGCAGTTTTAAGGACAATTGGTACACTGAAGCTTTCTTT. It translates to CASSFKDNWYTEAFF.

This chain uses TRBV28 with TRBJ1-4; TRBD1 matches 9 bases. The germline CDR1 and CDR2 sequences are MDHEN and SYDVKM. V gave up 7 bases and J gave up 4 bases; unmatched junction bases: 7. The CDR3 runs to 15 residues. CDR3 sequence: CASIGQTGGNEKLFF. In nucleotides, the CDR3 is TGTGCCAGCATCGGGCAGACAGGGGGTAATGAAAAACTGTTTTTT.

The chain recombines TRBV19 with TRBJ2-1; TRBD2 aligns across 7 bases. The CDR3 runs to 17 residues. Germline V gene lookup returns CDR1 LNHDA and CDR2 SQIVND (reference sequence). V lost 4 bases and J lost 7; bases outside the gene matches: 16. CDR3 nucleotide sequence: TGTGCCAGTAGTAAGCGCCGGGGGAGCGGGACGGGTAATGAGCAGTTCTTC. Amino acid sequence: CASSKRRGSGTGNEQFF. The variable domain in full, completed from reference TRBV19 and TRBJ2-1, reads DGGITQSPKYLFRKEGQNVTLSCEQNLNHDAMYWYRQDPGQGLRLIYYSQIVNDFQKGDIAEGYSVSREKKESFPLTVTSAQKNPTAFYLCASSKRRGSGTGNEQFFGPGTRLTVL.

This clone was detected once. V is TRBV6-5 and J is TRBJ2-7; TRBD2 might be the D (7 bases). Germline-derived CDR1 and CDR2 are MNHEY and SVGAGI. The length of the CDR3 is 14 residues. Between the trimmed V and J ends, which lost 4 bases and 5 bases, there was a span of 15 bases. The CDR3 loop is CASSSDWEGDEQYF. The CDR3 DNA reads as TGTGCCAGCAGTTCCGACTGGGAGGGGGACGAGCAGTACTTC.